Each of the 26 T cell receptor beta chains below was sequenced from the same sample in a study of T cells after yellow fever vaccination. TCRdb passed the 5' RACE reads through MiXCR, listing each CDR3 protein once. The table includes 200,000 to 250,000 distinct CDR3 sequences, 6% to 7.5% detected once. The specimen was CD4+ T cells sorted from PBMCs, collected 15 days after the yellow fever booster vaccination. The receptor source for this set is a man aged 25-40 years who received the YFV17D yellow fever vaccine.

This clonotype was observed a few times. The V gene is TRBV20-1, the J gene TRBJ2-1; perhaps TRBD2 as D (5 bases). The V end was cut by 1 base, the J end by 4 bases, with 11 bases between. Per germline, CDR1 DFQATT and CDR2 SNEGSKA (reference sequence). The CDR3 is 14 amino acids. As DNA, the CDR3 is TGCAGTGCTAGAGCTAGCAGAGAATACAATGAGCAGTTCTTC. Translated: CSARASREYNEQFF.

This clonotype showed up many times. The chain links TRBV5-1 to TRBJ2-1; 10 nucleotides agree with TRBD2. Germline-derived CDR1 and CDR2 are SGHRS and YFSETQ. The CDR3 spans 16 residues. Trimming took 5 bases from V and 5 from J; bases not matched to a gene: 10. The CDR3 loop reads CASRLAGERLDNEQFF. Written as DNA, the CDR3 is TGCGCCAGCAGGCTAGCGGGAGAAAGGTTAGACAATGAGCAGTTCTTC.

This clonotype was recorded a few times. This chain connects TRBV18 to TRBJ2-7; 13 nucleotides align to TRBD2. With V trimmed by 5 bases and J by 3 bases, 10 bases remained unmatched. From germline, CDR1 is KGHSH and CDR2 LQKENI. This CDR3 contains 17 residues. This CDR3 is CASSSAGTSGTHYEQYF. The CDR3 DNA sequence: TGTGCCAGCTCATCCGCCGGGACTAGCGGGACGCACTACGAGCAGTACTTC. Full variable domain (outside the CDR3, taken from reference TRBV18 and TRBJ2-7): NAGVMQNPRHLVRRRGQEARLRCSPMKGHSHVYWYRQLPEEGLKFMVYLQKENIIDESGMPKERFSAEFPKEGPSILRIQQVVRGDSAAYFCASSSAGTSGTHYEQYFGPGTRLTVT.

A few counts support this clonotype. This CDR3 is CASNGRPKLAGVRTDTQYF. The CDR3 coding sequence is TGTGCCAGCAACGGAAGGCCTAAACTAGCGGGAGTGAGGACAGATACGCAGTATTTT. The V gene is TRBV6-2 or TRBV6-3, the J gene TRBJ2-3; the match to TRBD2 covers 11 bases. The CDR3 is 19 amino acids. After removal of 7 bases from V and 3 bases from J, the junction contained 18 bases not matched to a gene. Germline CDR1 and CDR2: MNHEY and SVGEGT.

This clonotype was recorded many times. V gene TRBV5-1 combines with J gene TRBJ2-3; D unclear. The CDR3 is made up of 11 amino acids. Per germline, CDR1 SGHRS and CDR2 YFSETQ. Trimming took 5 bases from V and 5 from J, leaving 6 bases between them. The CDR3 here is CASRAQDTQYF. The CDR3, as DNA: TGCGCCAGCAGGGCACAAGATACGCAGTATTTT.

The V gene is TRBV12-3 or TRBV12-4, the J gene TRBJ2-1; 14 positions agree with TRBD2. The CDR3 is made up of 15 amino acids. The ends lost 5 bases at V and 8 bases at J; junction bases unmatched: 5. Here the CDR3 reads CASSDGTSGSYEQFF. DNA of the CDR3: TGTGCCAGCAGTGACGGGACTAGCGGGAGCTATGAGCAGTTCTTC.

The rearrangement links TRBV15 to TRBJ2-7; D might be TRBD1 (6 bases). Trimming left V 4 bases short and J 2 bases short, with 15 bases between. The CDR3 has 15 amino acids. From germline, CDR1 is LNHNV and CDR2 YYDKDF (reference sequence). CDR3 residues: CATSTRVDSTYEQYF. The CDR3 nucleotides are TGTGCCACCAGCACGAGAGTGGACAGCACCTACGAGCAGTACTTC.

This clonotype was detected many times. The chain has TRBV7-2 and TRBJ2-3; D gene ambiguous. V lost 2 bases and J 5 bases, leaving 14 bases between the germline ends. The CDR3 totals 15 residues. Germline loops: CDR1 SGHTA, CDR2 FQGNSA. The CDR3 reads CASSLSVQHRDTQYF. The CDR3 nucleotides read TGTGCCAGCAGCTTAAGCGTCCAGCACAGAGATACGCAGTATTTT.

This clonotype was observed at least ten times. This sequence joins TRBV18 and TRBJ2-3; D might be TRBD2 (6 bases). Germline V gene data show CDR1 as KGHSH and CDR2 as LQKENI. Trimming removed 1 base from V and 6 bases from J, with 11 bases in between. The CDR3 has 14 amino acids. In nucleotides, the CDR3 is TGTGCCAGCTCACCACGCAGGGCGGGGGATACGCAGTATTTT. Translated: CASSPRRAGDTQYF.

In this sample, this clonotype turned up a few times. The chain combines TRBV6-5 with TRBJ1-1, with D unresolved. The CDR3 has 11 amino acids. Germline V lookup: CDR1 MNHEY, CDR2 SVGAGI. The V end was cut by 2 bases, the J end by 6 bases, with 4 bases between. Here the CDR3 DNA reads TGTGCCAGCAGTTACCTGGCTGAAGCTTTCTTT. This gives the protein CASSYLAEAFF.

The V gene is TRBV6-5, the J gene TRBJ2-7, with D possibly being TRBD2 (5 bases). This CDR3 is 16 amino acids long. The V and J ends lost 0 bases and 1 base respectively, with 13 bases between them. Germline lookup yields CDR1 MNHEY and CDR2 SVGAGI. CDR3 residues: CASSYSSVRGSYEQYF. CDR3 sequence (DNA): TGTGCCAGCAGTTACTCGTCGGTGAGAGGGTCCTACGAGCAGTACTTC.

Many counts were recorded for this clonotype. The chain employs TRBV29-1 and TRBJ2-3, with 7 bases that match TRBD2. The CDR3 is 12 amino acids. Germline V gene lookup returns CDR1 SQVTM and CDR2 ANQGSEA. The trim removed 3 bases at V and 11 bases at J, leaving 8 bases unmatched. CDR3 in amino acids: CSVEEARELQYF. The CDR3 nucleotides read TGCAGCGTTGAGGAGGCGCGGGAGTTGCAGTATTTT.

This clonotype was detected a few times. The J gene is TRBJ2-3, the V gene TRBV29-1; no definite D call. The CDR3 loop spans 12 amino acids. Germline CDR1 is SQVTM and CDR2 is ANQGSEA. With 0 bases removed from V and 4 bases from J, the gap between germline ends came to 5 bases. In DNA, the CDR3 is TGCAGCGTTGAAGATCTTGCAGATACGCAGTATTTT. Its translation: CSVEDLADTQYF.

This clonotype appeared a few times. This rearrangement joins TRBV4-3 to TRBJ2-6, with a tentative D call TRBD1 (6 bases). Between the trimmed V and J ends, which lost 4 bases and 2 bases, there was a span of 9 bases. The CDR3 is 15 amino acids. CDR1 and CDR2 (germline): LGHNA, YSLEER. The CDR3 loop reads CASSPQGTGANVLTF. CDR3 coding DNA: TGCGCCAGCAGCCCACAGGGTACTGGGGCCAACGTCCTGACTTTC.

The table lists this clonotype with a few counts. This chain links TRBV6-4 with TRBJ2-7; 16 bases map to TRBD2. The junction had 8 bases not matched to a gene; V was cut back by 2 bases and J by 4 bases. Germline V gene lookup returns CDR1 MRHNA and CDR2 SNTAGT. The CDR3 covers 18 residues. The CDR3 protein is CASSDTGTSGRAAYEQYF. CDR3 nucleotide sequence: TGTGCCAGCAGTGACACCGGGACTAGCGGGAGGGCCGCATACGAGCAGTACTTC.

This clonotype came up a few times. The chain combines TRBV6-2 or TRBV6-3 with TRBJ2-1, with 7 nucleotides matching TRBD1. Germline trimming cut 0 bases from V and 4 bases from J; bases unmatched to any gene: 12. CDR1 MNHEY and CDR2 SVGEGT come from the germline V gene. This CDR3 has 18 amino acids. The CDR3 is CASSYSLKGAGRYNEQFF. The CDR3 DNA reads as TGTGCCAGCAGTTACTCGCTAAAGGGGGCTGGTCGATACAATGAGCAGTTCTTC.

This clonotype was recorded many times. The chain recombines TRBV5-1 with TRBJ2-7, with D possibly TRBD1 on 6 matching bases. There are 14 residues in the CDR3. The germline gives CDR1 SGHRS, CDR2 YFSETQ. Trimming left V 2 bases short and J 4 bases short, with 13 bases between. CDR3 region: CASSFSGHLYEQYF. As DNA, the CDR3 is TGCGCCAGCAGCTTCTCGGGACACCTTTACGAGCAGTACTTC. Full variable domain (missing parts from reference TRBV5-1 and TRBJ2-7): KAGVTQTPRYLIKTRGQQVTLSCSPISGHRSVSWYQQTPGQGLQFLFEYFSETQRNKGNFPGRFSGRQFSNSRSEMNVSTLELGDSALYLCASSFSGHLYEQYFGPGTRLTVT.

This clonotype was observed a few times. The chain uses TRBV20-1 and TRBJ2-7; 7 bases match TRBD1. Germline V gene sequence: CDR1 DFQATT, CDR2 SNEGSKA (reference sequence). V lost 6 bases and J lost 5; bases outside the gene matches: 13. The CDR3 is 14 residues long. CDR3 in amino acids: CSAQSGQAFHEQYF. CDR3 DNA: TGCAGTGCCCAATCAGGACAGGCGTTCCACGAGCAGTACTTC.

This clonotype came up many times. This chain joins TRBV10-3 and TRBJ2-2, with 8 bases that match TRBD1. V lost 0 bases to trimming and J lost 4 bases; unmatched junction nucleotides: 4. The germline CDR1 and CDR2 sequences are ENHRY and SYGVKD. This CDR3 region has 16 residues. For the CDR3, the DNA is TGTGCCATCAGTGAGTCGACTGGACAGGGCACCGGGGAGCTGTTTTTT. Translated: CAISESTGQGTGELFF.

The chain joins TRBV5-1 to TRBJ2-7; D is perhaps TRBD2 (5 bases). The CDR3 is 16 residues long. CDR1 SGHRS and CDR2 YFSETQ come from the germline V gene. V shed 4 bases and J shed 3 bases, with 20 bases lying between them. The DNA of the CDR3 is TGCGCCAGCAGCCCACGCGAAACAAGCGGAGACTACGAGCAGTACTTC. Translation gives CASSPRETSGDYEQYF.

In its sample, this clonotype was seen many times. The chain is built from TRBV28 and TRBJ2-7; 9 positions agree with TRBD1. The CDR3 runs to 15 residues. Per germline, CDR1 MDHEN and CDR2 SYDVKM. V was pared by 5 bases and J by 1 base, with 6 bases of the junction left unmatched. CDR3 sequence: CASSRTGGASYEQYF. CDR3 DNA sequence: TGTGCCAGCAGTCGAACAGGGGGCGCGTCCTACGAGCAGTACTTC.

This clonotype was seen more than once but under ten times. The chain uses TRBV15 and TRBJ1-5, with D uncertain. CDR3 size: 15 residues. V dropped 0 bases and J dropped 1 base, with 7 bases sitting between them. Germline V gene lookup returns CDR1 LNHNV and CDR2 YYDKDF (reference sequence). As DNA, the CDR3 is TGTGCCACCAGCAGAGATATCGGAAGCAATCAGCCCCAGCATTTT. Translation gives CATSRDIGSNQPQHF.

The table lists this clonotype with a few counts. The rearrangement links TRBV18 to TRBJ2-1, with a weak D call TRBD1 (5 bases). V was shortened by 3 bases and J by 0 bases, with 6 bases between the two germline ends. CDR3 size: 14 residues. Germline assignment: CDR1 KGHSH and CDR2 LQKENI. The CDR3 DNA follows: TGTGCCAGCTCACCGGGGCCCTCCTACAATGAGCAGTTCTTC. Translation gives CASSPGPSYNEQFF.

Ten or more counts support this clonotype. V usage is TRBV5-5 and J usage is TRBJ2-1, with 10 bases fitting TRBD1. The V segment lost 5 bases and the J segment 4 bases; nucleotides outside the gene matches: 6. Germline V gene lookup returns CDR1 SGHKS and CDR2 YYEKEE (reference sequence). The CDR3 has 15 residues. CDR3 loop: CASRRGQGTYNEQFF. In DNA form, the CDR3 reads TGTGCCAGCAGACGGGGACAGGGGACGTACAATGAGCAGTTCTTC.

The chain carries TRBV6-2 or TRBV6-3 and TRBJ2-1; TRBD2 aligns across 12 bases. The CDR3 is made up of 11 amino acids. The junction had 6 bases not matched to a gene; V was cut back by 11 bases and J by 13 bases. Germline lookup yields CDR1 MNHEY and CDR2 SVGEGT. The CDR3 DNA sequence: TGTGCCGAGGGGACTAGCGGGCCTCAGTTCTTC. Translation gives CAEGTSGPQFF.

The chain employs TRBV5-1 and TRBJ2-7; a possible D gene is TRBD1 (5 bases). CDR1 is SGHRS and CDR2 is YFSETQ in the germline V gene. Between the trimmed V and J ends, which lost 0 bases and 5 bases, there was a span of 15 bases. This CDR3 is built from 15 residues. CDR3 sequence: CASSLVWQGKDEQYF. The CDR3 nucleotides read TGCGCCAGCAGCTTGGTGTGGCAGGGTAAAGACGAGCAGTACTTC.